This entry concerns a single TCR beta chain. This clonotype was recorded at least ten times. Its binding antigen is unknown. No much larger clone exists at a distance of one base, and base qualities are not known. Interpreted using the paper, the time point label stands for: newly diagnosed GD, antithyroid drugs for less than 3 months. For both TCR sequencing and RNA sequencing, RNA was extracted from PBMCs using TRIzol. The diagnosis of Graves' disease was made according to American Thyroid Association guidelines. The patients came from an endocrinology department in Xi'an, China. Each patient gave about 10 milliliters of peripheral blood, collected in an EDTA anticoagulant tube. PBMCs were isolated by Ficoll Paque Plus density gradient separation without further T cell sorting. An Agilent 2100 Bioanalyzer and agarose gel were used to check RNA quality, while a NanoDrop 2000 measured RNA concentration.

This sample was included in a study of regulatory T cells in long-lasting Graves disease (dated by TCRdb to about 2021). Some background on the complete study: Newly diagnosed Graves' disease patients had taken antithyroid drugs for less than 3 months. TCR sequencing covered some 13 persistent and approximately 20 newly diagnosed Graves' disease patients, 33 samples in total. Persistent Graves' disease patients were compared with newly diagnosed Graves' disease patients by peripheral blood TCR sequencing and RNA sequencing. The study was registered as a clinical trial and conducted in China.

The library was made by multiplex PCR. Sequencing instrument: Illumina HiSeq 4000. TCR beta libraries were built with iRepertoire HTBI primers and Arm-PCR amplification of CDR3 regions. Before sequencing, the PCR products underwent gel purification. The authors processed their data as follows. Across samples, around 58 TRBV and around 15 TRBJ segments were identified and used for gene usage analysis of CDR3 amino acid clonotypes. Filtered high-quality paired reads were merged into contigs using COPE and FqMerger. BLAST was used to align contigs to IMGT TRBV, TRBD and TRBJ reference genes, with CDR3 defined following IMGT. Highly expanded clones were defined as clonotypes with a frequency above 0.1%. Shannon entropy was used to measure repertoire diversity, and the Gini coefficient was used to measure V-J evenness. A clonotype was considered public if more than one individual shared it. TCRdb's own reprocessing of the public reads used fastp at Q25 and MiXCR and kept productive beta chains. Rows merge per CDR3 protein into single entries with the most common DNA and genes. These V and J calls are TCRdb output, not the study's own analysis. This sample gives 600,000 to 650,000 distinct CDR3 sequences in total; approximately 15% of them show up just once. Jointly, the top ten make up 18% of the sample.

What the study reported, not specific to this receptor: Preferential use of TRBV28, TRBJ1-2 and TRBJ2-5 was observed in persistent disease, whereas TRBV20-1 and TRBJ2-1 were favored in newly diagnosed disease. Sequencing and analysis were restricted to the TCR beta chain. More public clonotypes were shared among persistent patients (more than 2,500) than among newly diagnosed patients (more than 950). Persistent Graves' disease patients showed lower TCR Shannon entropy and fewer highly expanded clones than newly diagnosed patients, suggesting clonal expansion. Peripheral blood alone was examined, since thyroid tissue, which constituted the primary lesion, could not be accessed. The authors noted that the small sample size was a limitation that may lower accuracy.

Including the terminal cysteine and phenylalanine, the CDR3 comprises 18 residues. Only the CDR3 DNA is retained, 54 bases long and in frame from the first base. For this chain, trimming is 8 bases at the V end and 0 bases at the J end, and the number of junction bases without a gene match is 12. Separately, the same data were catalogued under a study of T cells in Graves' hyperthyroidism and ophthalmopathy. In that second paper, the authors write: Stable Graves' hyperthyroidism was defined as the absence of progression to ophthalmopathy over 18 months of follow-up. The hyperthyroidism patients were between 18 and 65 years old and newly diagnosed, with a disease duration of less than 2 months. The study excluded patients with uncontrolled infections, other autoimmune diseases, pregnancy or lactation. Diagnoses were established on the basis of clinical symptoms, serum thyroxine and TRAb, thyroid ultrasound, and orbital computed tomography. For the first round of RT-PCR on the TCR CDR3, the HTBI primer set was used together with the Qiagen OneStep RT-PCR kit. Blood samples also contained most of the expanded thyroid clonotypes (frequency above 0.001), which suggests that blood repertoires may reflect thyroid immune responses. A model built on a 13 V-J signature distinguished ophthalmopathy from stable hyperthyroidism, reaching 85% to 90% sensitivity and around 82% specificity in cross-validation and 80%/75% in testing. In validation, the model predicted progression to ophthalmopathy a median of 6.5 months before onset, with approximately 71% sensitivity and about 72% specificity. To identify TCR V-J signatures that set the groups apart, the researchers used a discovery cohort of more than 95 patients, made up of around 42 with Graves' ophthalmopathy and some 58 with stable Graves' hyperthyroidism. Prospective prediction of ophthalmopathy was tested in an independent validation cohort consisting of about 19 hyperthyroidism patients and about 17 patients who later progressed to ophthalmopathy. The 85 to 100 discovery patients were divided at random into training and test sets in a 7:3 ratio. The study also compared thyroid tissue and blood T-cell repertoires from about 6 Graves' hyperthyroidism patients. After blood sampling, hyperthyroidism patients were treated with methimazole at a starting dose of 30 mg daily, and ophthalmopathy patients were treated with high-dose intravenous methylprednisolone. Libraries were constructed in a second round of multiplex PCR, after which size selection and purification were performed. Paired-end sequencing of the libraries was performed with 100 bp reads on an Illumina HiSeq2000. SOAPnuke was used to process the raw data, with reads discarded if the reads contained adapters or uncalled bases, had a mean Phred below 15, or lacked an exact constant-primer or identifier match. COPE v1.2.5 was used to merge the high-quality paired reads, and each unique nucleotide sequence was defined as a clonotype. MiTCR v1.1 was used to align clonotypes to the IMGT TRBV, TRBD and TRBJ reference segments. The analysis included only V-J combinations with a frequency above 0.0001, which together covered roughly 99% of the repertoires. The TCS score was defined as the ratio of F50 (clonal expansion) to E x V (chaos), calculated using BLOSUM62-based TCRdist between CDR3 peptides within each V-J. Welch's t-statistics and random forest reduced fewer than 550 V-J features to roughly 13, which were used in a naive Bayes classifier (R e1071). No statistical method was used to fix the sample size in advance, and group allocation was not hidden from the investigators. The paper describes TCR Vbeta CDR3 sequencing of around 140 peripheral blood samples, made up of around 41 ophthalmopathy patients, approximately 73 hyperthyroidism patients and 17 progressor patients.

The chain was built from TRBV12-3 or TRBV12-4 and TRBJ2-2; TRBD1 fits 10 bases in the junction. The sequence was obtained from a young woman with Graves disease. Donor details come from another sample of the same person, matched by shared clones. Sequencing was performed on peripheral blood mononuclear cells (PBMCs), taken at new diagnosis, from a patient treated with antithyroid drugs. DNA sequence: TGTGCCAGCCCCCGGACAGGGGGTATGATAGCGAACACCGGGGAGCTGTTTTTT. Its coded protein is CASPRTGGMIANTGELFF.